The sequence of this T cell receptor (beta chain) was determined in a study of shared clonotypes between healthy human individuals. The naive CD8 subset, CD45RO-negative cells positively selected for CCR7, excluded terminally differentiated effector memory CD45RA+ cells. Using immunoSEQ multiplex PCR, the repertoire was profiled, and TCRdb retains in-frame clones only, with some absent. Here the sample spans about 2 million clones, roughly 94% being singletons. The CDR3 covers 13 residues. Germline-derived CDR1 and CDR2 are ENHRY and SYGVKD. V lost 2 bases and J 3 bases, leaving 8 bases between the germline ends.

Material for sequencing was naive CD8+ T cells sorted from blood. This sequence was found in a man younger than 35 in good health. The chain joins TRBV10-3 to TRBJ2-7, with a tentative D call TRBD1 (5 bases). The CDR3 DNA reads as TGTGCCATCAGTGAGACAGGATACTACGAGCAGTACTTC. Its protein product is CAISETGYYEQYF.